This T cell receptor (beta chain) emerged from a study of shared clonotypes between healthy human individuals. V was pared by 0 bases and J by 4 bases, with 11 bases between. The germline V gene has CDR1 SGHRS and CDR2 YFSETQ. This CDR3 is built from 15 residues. Produced via immunoSEQ multiplex PCR; TCRdb's table is partial and in-frame only. The sample includes about 1.5 million clones, 95% to 97% of them seen just once. Study conclusions and caveats: Sampling included only blood; tissue repertoires likely differ. For sorted subsets, rarefaction showed incomplete sequencing despite large depth.

In its sample, this clone was seen once. The antigen is undetermined. The sample carries other DNA sequences with the same CDR3. The sample was naive CD4+ T cells sorted from blood. The subset was: CD45RA+ positively selected. The source is a man between 25 and 39 years old in good health. The chain combines TRBV5-1 with TRBJ1-5; a possible D gene is TRBD1 (6 bases). CDR3 region: CASSLEGVRNQPQHF. The CDR3 DNA reads TGCGCCAGCAGCTTGGAGGGGGTAAGAAATCAGCCCCAGCATTTT.